This T cell receptor (beta chain) was recorded in a study of CD8+ T cells in alopecia areata. Across the whole study: Tofacitinib was taken orally by treated patients, and the dose was 5 to 10 mg twice daily.

Treatment here: oral pan-JAK inhibitor, 5-10 mg twice daily. Isolated RNA was reverse transcribed into cDNA used as the sequencing template. TCRdb's table, derived via immunoSEQ multiplex PCR, lists solely in-frame clones and lacks some. Of 200,000 or so clones detected, 55% to 70% appear once; the ten largest clones hold 5.5%. Notes on the study in general: Association of baseline CD8+ expansion with response is uncertain owing to one nonresponder. Relative to normal scalp, lesional scalp, especially alopecia totalis/universalis, showed higher clonality.

Germline V gives CDR1 SQVTM, CDR2 ANQGSEA. The CDR3 loop spans 14 amino acids. Trimming removed 0 bases at V and 5 bases at J, with 13 bases between. This clone has just a few counts. The target antigen is unknown. This rearrangement joins TRBV29-1 to TRBJ2-5; D call uncertain. The sample was CD4+ T cells sorted from blood, taken at week 24, from a patient treated with tofacitinib. This receptor was identified in a human donor with alopecia areata. DNA for the CDR3: TGCAGCGTTGAAGATCATGTCAAGGAGGAGACCCAGTACTTC. Encoded protein: CSVEDHVKEETQYF.